The 26 T cell receptor beta chains given below trace back to one sample, sequenced in a study of blood T cell repertoires in COVID-19. The assay was immunoSEQ multiplex PCR, and TCRdb's table has in-frame clones only and misses some. The data hold about 260,000 clones, with about 87% observed a single time. Sequencing input: peripheral blood. The origin of the receptors is a woman in her fifties or sixties with COVID-19, enrolled during active disease.

V is TRBV7-2 and J is TRBJ1-5; D unresolved. CDR1 is SGHTA and CDR2 is FQGNSA in the germline V gene. This CDR3 is 14 amino acids long. V was shortened by 3 bases and J by 6 bases, with 12 bases between the two germline ends. CDR3 loop: CASSLREFSQPQHF. CDR3 DNA sequence: TGTGCCAGCAGCTTGAGGGAGTTTAGTCAGCCCCAGCATTTT.

The J gene is TRBJ2-3, the V gene TRBV2, with 7 bases identical to TRBD2. Per the germline V gene, CDR1 is SNHLY and CDR2 is FYNNEI. The CDR3 extends over 14 amino acids. Germline trimming cut 9 bases from V and 5 bases from J; bases unmatched to any gene: 11. CDR3 amino acids: CASKKLGRVDTQYF. CDR3 coding DNA: TGTGCCAGTAAAAAGCTGGGGAGGGTAGATACGCAGTATTTT. Full variable domain (remainder filled in from reference TRBV2 and TRBJ2-3): EPEVTQTPSHQVTQMGQEVILRCVPISNHLYFYWYRQILGQKVEFLVSFYNNEISEKSEIFDDQFSVERPDGSNFTLKIRSTKLEDSAMYFCASKKLGRVDTQYFGPGTRLTVL.

The J gene is TRBJ1-4, the V gene TRBV4-1, with a tentative D call TRBD1 (6 bases). This CDR3 region has 16 residues. Trimming removed 3 bases at V and 2 bases at J, with 13 bases between. Looked up from germline, CDR1 is MGHRA and CDR2 is YSYEKL. The CDR3: CASSQFGRGTNEKLFF. The CDR3 region has the DNA TGCGCCAGCAGCCAGTTTGGTAGGGGGACTAATGAAAAACTGTTTTTT.

The V gene is TRBV5-1, the J gene TRBJ1-3, with 9 nucleotides matching TRBD1. The V gene's germline CDR1 is SGHRS and CDR2 YFSETQ. Trimming at V came to 4 bases and at J to 4 bases, leaving 9 bases not matched to a gene. This CDR3 has 16 amino acids. For the CDR3, the DNA is TGCGCCAGCAGCCCAAGGGACAGGGTGACGGGAAACACCATATATTTT. Protein product: CASSPRDRVTGNTIYF.

The rearrangement joins TRBV5-1 to TRBJ2-1, with TRBD2 identical over 8 bases. CDR1 is SGHRS, CDR2 YFSETQ, per germline. After removal of 4 bases from V and 4 bases from J, the junction contained 16 bases not matched to a gene. The CDR3 runs to 18 residues. The CDR3 nucleotides read TGCGCCAGCAGCACGGGGCTTGTCAGCGGGAGTTTGTACAATGAGCAGTTCTTC. Protein product: CASSTGLVSGSLYNEQFF.

The rearrangement links TRBV30 to TRBJ1-2, with 12 bases aligning to TRBD1. The germline V gene has CDR1 GTSNPN and CDR2 SVGIG (reference sequence). The CDR3 is made up of 15 amino acids. The junction had 8 bases not matched to a gene; V was cut back by 2 bases and J by 7 bases. CDR3 nucleotides: TGTGCCTGGAGTCCCGGGACAGGGGGCTTAGGTGGCTACACCTTC. Translating gives CAWSPGTGGLGGYTF.

The CDR3, as DNA: TGTGCCAGCAGCCAAATGATAGGACAGGGATTCTACGAGCAGTACTTC. As protein: CASSQMIGQGFYEQYF. This rearrangement joins TRBV14 to TRBJ2-7; 8 bases match TRBD1. Germline V lookup: CDR1 SGHDN, CDR2 FVKESK. The CDR3 sequence is 16 residues long. V was clipped by 2 bases and J by 3 bases; unmatched bases: 9.

V is TRBV5-1 and J is TRBJ1-3; D is undetermined. Trimming pared 2 bases from V and 0 bases from J, leaving 12 bases between. In germline, CDR1 is SGHRS, CDR2 YFSETQ. This CDR3 has 16 residues. The DNA of the CDR3 is TGCGCCAGCAGCTTAGGCGGGCCATACTCTGGAAACACCATATATTTT. Its protein product is CASSLGGPYSGNTIYF.

The chain recombines TRBV28 with TRBJ2-3; unclear D gene. The germline CDR1 and CDR2 sequences are MDHEN and SYDVKM. This CDR3 is 15 amino acids long. Trimming took 2 bases from V and 0 from J, leaving 9 bases between them. The DNA for the CDR3 is TGTGCCAGCAGTTTAGCCCCGGTTAGCACAGATACGCAGTATTTT. Translated: CASSLAPVSTDTQYF.

V usage is TRBV6-5 and J usage is TRBJ2-3, with D possibly being TRBD2 (7 bases). Trimming removed 6 bases from V and 7 bases from J, with 17 bases in between. The CDR3 contains 14 residues. Germline CDR1 MNHEY, CDR2 SVGAGI. The DNA for the CDR3 is TGTGCCAGCAGAGGACTAGGGACAAGGAATACGCAGTATTTT. Translated: CASRGLGTRNTQYF.

The CDR3 DNA is TGCAGCGTGGGGACAGGCTCCAATCAGCCCCAGCATTTT. Protein: CSVGTGSNQPQHF. The rearrangement uses TRBV29-1 and TRBJ1-5; 8 positions match TRBD1. Per germline, CDR1 SQVTM and CDR2 ANQGSEA. The CDR3 runs 13 residues. V lost 6 bases to trimming and J lost 3 bases; unmatched junction nucleotides: 4.

The genes are TRBV5-5 and TRBJ1-5, with D hard to call. The germline gives CDR1 SGHKS, CDR2 YYEKEE (reference sequence). CDR3 length: 16 residues. Trimming removed 4 bases at V and 5 bases at J, with 19 bases between. The CDR3 region is CASSPVNVRSDQPQHF. In DNA form, the CDR3 reads TGTGCCAGCAGCCCGGTTAACGTAAGGAGTGATCAGCCCCAGCATTTT.

V usage is TRBV7-8 and J usage is TRBJ2-7; the D gene is possibly TRBD2 (6 bases). The CDR3 sequence is 15 residues long. Trimming shortened V by 0 bases and J by 0 bases, and 9 bases separated the two germline ends. Germline V CDR1 and CDR2: SGHVS, FQNEAQ. CDR3 bases: TGTGCCAGCAGCTTAGCGGGCGGGACCTCCTACGAGCAGTACTTC. Translated, it gives CASSLAGGTSYEQYF.

This clone was detected many times. The chain uses TRBV30 and TRBJ1-4; D uncertain. Germline V gene data show CDR1 as GTSNPN and CDR2 as SVGIG (reference sequence). Trimming stripped 3 bases from V and 9 bases from J, with 17 bases between. This CDR3 comprises 14 residues. CDR3: CAWRGNGVQKKLFF. In DNA form, the CDR3 reads TGTGCCTGGAGGGGCAACGGGGTTCAGAAAAAACTGTTTTTT. The full variable domain, rest sourced from reference TRBV30 and TRBJ1-4, is SQTIHQWPATLVQPVGSPLSLECTVEGTSNPNLYWYRQAAGRGLQLLFYSVGIGQISSEVPQNLSASRPQDRQFILSSKKLLLSDSGFYLCAWRGNGVQKKLFFGSGTQLSVL.

This sequence joins TRBV7-9 and TRBJ2-7, with D possibly matching TRBD2 (5 bases). V was pared by 2 bases and J by 6 bases, with 23 bases between. This CDR3 is 17 amino acids long. The germline V gene has CDR1 SEHNR and CDR2 FQNEAQ (reference sequence). As DNA, the CDR3 is TGTGCCAGCAGCTTATACGGGAAGGCGGGCGGTGGGGTCGAGCAGTACTTC. Protein: CASSLYGKAGGGVEQYF.

The gene calls are TRBV5-4 and TRBJ1-2; D is undetermined. Germline CDR1 SGHNT, CDR2 YYREEE (reference sequence). The V and J ends lost 1 base and 0 bases respectively, with 4 bases between them. The CDR3 is 13 residues long. CDR3: CASSLSSNYGYTF. DNA for the CDR3: TGTGCCAGCAGCTTGTCATCTAACTATGGCTACACCTTC.

This rearrangement joins TRBV11-3 to TRBJ2-1; 11 bases align to TRBD2. V shed 5 bases and J 7 bases; nucleotides not matched to a gene: 10. CDR3 length equals 16 residues. The germline gives CDR1 SGHNT, CDR2 YENEEA. The chain's CDR3 is CASSDRIAGGPNEQFF. CDR3 DNA sequence: TGTGCCAGCAGCGACCGAATAGCGGGAGGGCCGAATGAGCAGTTCTTC.

The genes are TRBV7-2 and TRBJ1-5; 8 bases line up with TRBD1. CDR1 is SGHTA and CDR2 is FQGNSA in the germline V gene. This CDR3 is built from 14 residues. V was pared by 4 bases and J by 4 bases, with 3 bases of the junction left unmatched. The CDR3 loop is CASSWGQDNQPQHF. CDR3 sequence (DNA): TGTGCCAGCAGCTGGGGACAGGATAATCAGCCCCAGCATTTT.

As for this clone: One junction end disagrees with the germline gene, perhaps due to a read error. V is TRBV4-3 and J is TRBJ2-1; 10 bases map to TRBD2. The CDR3 consists of 14 residues. CDR1 LGHNA and CDR2 YSLEER come from the germline V gene. CDR3 sequence reads: CASSQDRGLAEGVF. The CDR3 DNA sequence: TGCGCCAGCAGCCAAGATCGAGGACTAGCGGAGGGGGTCTTC.

The V gene is TRBV30, the J gene TRBJ2-5; D gene unclear. V lost 0 bases, J lost 2 bases, and 7 bases lay in between. CDR3 size: 13 residues. Germline V CDR1 and CDR2: GTSNPN, SVGIG (reference sequence). This chain's CDR3 is CAWSVIHQETQYF. The CDR3 bases are TGTGCCTGGAGTGTAATACATCAAGAGACCCAGTACTTC. The variable domain in full, with the rest retrieved from reference TRBV30 and TRBJ2-5, is SQTIHQWPATLVQPVGSPLSLECTVEGTSNPNLYWYRQAAGRGLQLLFYSVGIGQISSEVPQNLSASRPQDRQFILSSKKLLLSDSGFYLCAWSVIHQETQYFGPGTRLLVL.

Turning to this clone: Sequence at one end of the junction differs from germline and may be a read error. J is TRBJ2-7 and V is TRBV5-1, with TRBD2 identical over 15 bases. CDR3 length: 15 amino acids. The germline CDR1 and CDR2 sequences are SGHRS and YFSETQ. CDR3 sequence (DNA): TGCGTCAGCAGCTTGGGACTAGCGGGAGGCTACGAGCAGTACTTC. Encoded protein: CVSSLGLAGGYEQYF.

This chain joins TRBV14 and TRBJ2-5; D is undetermined. Trimming took off 0 bases at V and 5 bases at J, with 4 bases between the two ends. Looked up from germline, CDR1 is SGHDN and CDR2 is FVKESK. This CDR3 comprises 12 residues. As DNA, the CDR3 is TGTGCCAGCAGCCAAGATATGGAGACCCAGTACTTC. It yields the protein CASSQDMETQYF.

To note about this clone: The junction does not match germline at one end; this may be a read error. V usage is TRBV28 and J usage is TRBJ1-1; a weak D match, TRBD1 (5 bases). This CDR3 is 15 amino acids long. CDR1 and CDR2 (germline): MDHEN, SYDVKM. CDR3 region: CTSSLWQGLSTEAFF. The DNA for the CDR3 is TGTACCAGCAGTTTATGGCAGGGATTAAGCACTGAAGCTTTCTTT.

The J gene is TRBJ2-6, the V gene TRBV18, with D possibly matching TRBD2 (5 bases). Trimming removed 2 bases from V and 0 bases from J, with 11 bases in between. This CDR3 has 17 amino acids. The germline V gene encodes CDR1 KGHSH and CDR2 LQKENI. The CDR3 loop is CASSPTPGNSGANVLTF. CDR3 coding DNA: TGTGCCAGCTCACCAACGCCGGGAAACTCTGGGGCCAACGTCCTGACTTTC.

The V gene is TRBV5-1, the J gene TRBJ2-7; TRBD2 aligns across 8 bases. The CDR3 runs 14 residues. Germline V gene data show CDR1 as SGHRS and CDR2 as YFSETQ. V dropped 0 bases and J dropped 6; count of bases not matched to a gene: 5. The CDR3 is CASSLGTSSSEQYF. CDR3 in DNA: TGCGCCAGCAGCTTGGGGACTAGCAGTTCCGAGCAGTACTTC. Full variable domain (missing parts from reference TRBV5-1 and TRBJ2-7): KAGVTQTPRYLIKTRGQQVTLSCSPISGHRSVSWYQQTPGQGLQFLFEYFSETQRNKGNFPGRFSGRQFSNSRSEMNVSTLELGDSALYLCASSLGTSSSEQYFGPGTRLTVT.

The CDR3 DNA sequence: TGTGCCAGCAGCTTTGGGTTCAGGGGGGACACTGAAGCTTTCTTT. It codes for CASSFGFRGDTEAFF. The rearrangement joins TRBV5-4 to TRBJ1-1; the match to TRBD1 covers 7 bases. CDR3 length equals 15 residues. CDR1 and CDR2 from the germline V gene are SGHNT and YYREEE (reference sequence). Losses at the gene ends were 2 bases for V and 3 bases for J; bases not matched to a gene: 7.